This entry concerns a single T cell receptor (beta chain). Its antigen remains unknown. The assay was immunoSEQ multiplex PCR, and TCRdb's table has in-frame clones only and misses some. The sample has roughly 23,000 clones; over 90% are singletons. This entry is derived from a study of PD-1 blockade in classical Hodgkin lymphoma. Whole-study findings and limits: Diminished baseline TCR diversity has been reported in newly diagnosed patients relative to healthy donors.

Sample time point: newly diagnosed, previously untreated cHL patient sample. Magnetic negative selection of thawed PBMCs was the method by which CD4+ T cells were purified. The receptor's source is a human donor with classical Hodgkin lymphoma. Source material: CD4+ T cells from blood.

CDR3 sequence reads: CASSSGTPYEQYF. CDR3 coding DNA: TGTGCCAGCAGCTCCGGGACCCCCTACGAGCAGTACTTC. The rearrangement uses TRBV5-4 and TRBJ2-7, with D perhaps TRBD1 or TRBD2 (5 bases each). This CDR3 comprises 13 residues. V was pared by 3 bases and J by 2 bases, with 9 bases between. Germline CDR1 is SGHNT and CDR2 is YYREEE (reference sequence).